Sequencing of this TCR beta chain was carried out in a study of cytomegalovirus exposure and HLA in healthy donors. A multiplex PCR was run with 60 Vbeta primers and 13 Jbeta primers. The method was immunoSEQ multiplex PCR; TCRdb's version includes in-frame clones alone and lacks a portion of them. The sample has about 97,000 clones, roughly three fifths seen once. General study findings and limits: TCR beta sequences reportedly predicted most subjects' HLA-A and HLA-B alleles accurately.

In regard to this clone: No antigen is known for it.

Trimming removed 7 bases from V and 5 bases from J; junction bases left unmatched: 9. The CDR3 has 16 amino acids. Germline lookup yields CDR1 MNHNY and CDR2 SVGAGI (reference sequence). The gene calls are TRBV6-6 and TRBJ2-5; 14 bases are a match to TRBD2. Specimen: PBMCs. This sequence originates from a human donor in good health. The chain's CDR3 is CASIGGLAGAGETQYF. The DNA for the CDR3 is TGTGCCAGCATAGGGGGACTAGCGGGAGCTGGGGAGACCCAGTACTTC.